Included here is one T cell receptor beta chain sequence, with context. The target antigen is unknown. Germline is not matched at one junction end, which may reflect a read error. Time point defined: blood 2 weeks post-SBRT. Treatment: 15 Gy SBRT to primary tumor, nephrectomy 4 weeks later. Blood was sampled at baseline, 2 weeks and 4 weeks after SBRT. The tumor was a clear cell renal cell carcinoma. Repertoires were generated with immunoSEQ multiplex PCR, while TCRdb's copy carries only in-frame clones and drops some. Of 150,000 to 160,000 clones in the sample, around 90% are singletons; the top ten hold 10% to 15%. The data derive from a study of radiation and T cells in renal cell carcinoma. Study outcomes and limitations: In blood, top tumor clones expanded by 2 weeks, shrinking by 4.

The sequence was collected from a woman in her 50s with renal cell carcinoma. Sequenced material: blood, taken from a patient whose treatment included radiotherapy and nephrectomy.

This chain's CDR3 is CASSDRANYGYTF. In DNA form, the CDR3 reads TGTGCCAGTAGCGACAGGGCTAATTATGGCTACACCTTC. The chain carries TRBV19 and TRBJ1-2, with 7 bases identical to TRBD1. CDR3 length equals 13 residues. The germline gives CDR1 LNHDA, CDR2 SQIVND (reference sequence).